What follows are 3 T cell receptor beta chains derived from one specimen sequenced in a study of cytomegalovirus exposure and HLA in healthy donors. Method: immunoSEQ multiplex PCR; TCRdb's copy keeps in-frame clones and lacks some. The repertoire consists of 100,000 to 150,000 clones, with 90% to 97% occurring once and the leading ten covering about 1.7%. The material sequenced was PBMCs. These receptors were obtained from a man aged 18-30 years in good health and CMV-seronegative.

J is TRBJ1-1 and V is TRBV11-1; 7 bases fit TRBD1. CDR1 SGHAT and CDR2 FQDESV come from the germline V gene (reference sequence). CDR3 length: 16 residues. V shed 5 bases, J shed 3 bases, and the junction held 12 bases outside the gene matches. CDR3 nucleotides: TGTGCCAGCAGCCCAGACAGGGTAACTTGGGACACTGAAGCTTTCTTT. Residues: CASSPDRVTWDTEAFF.

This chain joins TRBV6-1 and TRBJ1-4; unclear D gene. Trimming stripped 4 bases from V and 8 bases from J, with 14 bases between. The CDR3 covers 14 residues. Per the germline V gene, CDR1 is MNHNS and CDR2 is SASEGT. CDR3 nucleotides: TGTGCCAGCAGTGGGAGGGTCGTAGGGGAAAAACTGTTTTTT. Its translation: CASSGRVVGEKLFF.

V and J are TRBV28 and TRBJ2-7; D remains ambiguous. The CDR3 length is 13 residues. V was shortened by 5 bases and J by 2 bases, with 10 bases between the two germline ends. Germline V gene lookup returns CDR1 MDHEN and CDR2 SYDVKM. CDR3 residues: CASSPRLTYEQYF. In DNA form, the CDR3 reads TGTGCCAGCAGTCCTAGACTCACCTACGAGCAGTACTTC.